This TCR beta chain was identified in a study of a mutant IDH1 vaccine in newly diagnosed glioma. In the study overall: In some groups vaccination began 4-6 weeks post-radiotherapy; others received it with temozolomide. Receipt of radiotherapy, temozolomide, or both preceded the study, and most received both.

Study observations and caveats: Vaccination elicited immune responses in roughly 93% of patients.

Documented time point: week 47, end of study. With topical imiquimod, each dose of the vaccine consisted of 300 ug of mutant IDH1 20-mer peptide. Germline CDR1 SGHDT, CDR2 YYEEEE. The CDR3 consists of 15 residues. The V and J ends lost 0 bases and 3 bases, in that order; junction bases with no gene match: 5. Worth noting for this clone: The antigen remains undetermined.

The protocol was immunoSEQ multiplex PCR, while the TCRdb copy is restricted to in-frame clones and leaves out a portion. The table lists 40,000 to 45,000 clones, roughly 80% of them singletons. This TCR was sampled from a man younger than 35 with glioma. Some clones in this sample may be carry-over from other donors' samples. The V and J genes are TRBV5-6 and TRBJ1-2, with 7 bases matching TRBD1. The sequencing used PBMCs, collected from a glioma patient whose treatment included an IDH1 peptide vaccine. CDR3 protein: CASSLGSRGYYGYTF. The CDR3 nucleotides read TGTGCCAGCAGCTTGGGTTCCAGGGGGTACTATGGCTACACCTTC. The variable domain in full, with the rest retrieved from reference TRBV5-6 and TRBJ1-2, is DAGVTQSPTHLIKTRGQQVTLRCSPKSGHDTVSWYQQALGQGPQFIFQYYEEEERQRGNFPDRFSGHQFPNYSSELNVNALLLGDSALYLCASSLGSRGYYGYTFGSGTRLTVV.